This note documents a single T cell receptor (beta chain) sequence. The target of this receptor is not known. Base quality data are lacking; no much larger clone is found one base away. The library came from the immunoSEQ multiplex PCR assay. The clones in this table, taken by TCRdb from immuneACCESS, are in-frame only. Not every clone is retained; where verified, under half of the shortfall comes from an unresolved V gene, and the cause of the rest is unknown. This sample has about 410,000 clones in its table, and 75% to 95% of those were observed once. The ten largest clones take up 5.5% to 7.5% of the sample. The CDR3 numbers 15 residues from cysteine through phenylalanine. Only the CDR3 portion is preserved as DNA: 45 bases, with reading frame beginning at the first base. CDR1 and CDR2, per the germline V gene, are LGHNA and YNFKEQ. The germline V and J ends show losses of 2 bases and 10 bases respectively, and no gene match explains 8 bases of the junction.

This record comes from a study of control samples from healthy donors and cancer patients (dated by TCRdb to 2020 to 2021). The TCR originated in a man in his forties or fifties with head and neck cancer. The chain couples TRBV4-2 to TRBJ1-6, with 7 middle bases fitting TRBD1. The material sequenced was PBMCs. The nucleotide sequence is given as TGTGCCAGCAGCCAACCCGGGACAGTAGACTCACCCCTCCACTTT. It translates as CASSQPGTVDSPLHF.